The entry below gives a single TCR beta chain sequence along with its context. This clone was picked up one time. The antigen this receptor binds is unknown. No much larger clone is present one base from it, and per-base qualities are unavailable. This sample is drawn from a study of blood T cell repertoires in COVID-19 (dated by TCRdb to 2020 to 2021). For context, the study as a whole: Collaborator samples came from the United States, Italy and Spain and covered acute and convalescent phases of COVID-19. Deeply sampled blood TCRbeta repertoires from subjects exposed to, actively infected with, or recovered from COVID-19 were included in the dataset. The repertoires were released in a freely available public database intended as a resource for research on the immune response to SARS-CoV-2. Sample metadata almost always included a de-identified subject ID, COVID-19 status, age in years and sex. Where HLA class I and class II types were available, the types were taken from metadata supplied by the sample provider, not from assay-based typing. The material from the prospective study consisted of cDNA or gDNA derived from T cells, B-cell-depleted T cells, or PBMCs. Samples were obtained from the ongoing ImmuneRACE study (first 160 participants) and from some 1,200 subjects provided by 6 global collaborators.

Each collaborating institution followed its own protocols to collect whole blood in K2EDTA tubes. For TCRbeta analysis, collaborators shipped samples in one of three forms: frozen whole blood, isolated PBMCs, or DNA extracted from either of those sample types. TCRbeta CDR3 regions were amplified from genomic DNA by means of the immunoSEQ Assay, a bias-controlled multiplex PCR. For the original study's pipeline: Within the assay, amplification of reference gene primers was used to estimate how many nucleated cells each sample contained. To quantify the absolute abundance of each unique TCRbeta CDR3 rearrangement, sequence reads were collapsed and filtered. For each sample, productive Simpson clonality was calculated by taking the square root of Simpson's diversity index across productive rearrangements. The table comes from immuneACCESS by way of TCRdb, which keeps in-frame sequences with V and J called. Part of the clones is missing from these tables; in studies checked, under half for an unresolved V gene and the rest for unknown reasons. The D gene and trimming were derived from the DNA, and the V and J assignments and clone size from that table. The sample table records about 160,000 clones; approximately 82% of these occur just once. The ten largest clones represent roughly 20% of the sample.

Findings and caveats that apply to the study as a whole: How much clinical and demographic metadata was included differed by source and by participant, and the metadata was provided uncurated.

The source of this sequence is an elderly woman with acute or convalescent COVID-19. Material: peripheral blood.

The CDR3 region reads CASSPDLRGSGRASYNEQFF. The nucleotide sequence reads as follows: TGTGCCAGCAGCCCAGATTTAAGGGGTAGCGGGAGGGCATCCTACAATGAGCAGTTCTTC. The receptor chain draws on TRBV5-4 and TRBJ2-1; 11 of the junction bases match TRBD2. The germline V gene (reference sequence) yields SGHNT for CDR1 and YYREEE for CDR2. V is cut back by 4 bases and J by 1 base, with 16 bases in the junction unmatched. The cysteine opens and the phenylalanine closes a CDR3 of 20 amino acids. Of all the DNA, just the CDR3 is kept, 60 bases in frame from base 1.